The rows below give T cell receptor beta chains drawn from one sample of a study of blood T cell dynamics during melanoma immunotherapy. Data came from immunoSEQ multiplex PCR; TCRdb stores just in-frame clones and leaves some out. The sample includes about 700 clones, around 77% seen only once; the top ten take about an eighth. The sequenced sample was CD8+ T cells from blood, obtained from a patient treated with checkpoint blockade. The receptors derive from a human donor with melanoma. Each CDR3 is given with its conserved first and last residue. Fields, in order: J gene, V gene, clone size, D gene, CDR3 protein, CDR3 DNA. The D gene is left open where the match is weak. Where a row states a size, it is once, few, many or the class of an expanded clone; other rows omit it.

TRBJ2-7 | TRBV18 | . | TRBD1 | CASSPSAGGPYEQYF | TGTGCCAGCTCACCAAGCGCAGGGGGCCCCTACGAGCAGTACTTC
TRBJ2-7 | TRBV28 | . | . | CASSPPGTDKYEQYF | TGTGCCAGCAGCCCACCCGGGACGGATAAATACGAGCAGTACTTC
TRBJ1-3 | TRBV7-8 | . | TRBD1 | CASSLGGTGGNTIYF | TGTGCCAGCAGCTTAGGTGGGACAGGGGGAAACACCATATATTTT
TRBJ2-1 | TRBV11-2 | . | TRBD1 | CASGLQGSSYNEQFF | TGTGCCAGCGGGTTACAGGGGAGCTCCTACAATGAGCAGTTCTTC
TRBJ2-2 | TRBV6-4 | . | TRBD1 | CASKTTGEAYGELFF | TGTGCCAGCAAAACTACAGGGGAAGCGTACGGGGAGCTGTTTTTT
TRBJ2-2 | TRBV2 | . | . | CASTSGQKIPGELFF | TGTGCCAGCACCTCCGGCCAAAAGATCCCCGGGGAGCTGTTTTTT
TRBJ2-5 | TRBV28 | . | TRBD2 | CASRGQGSGLYQETQYF | TGTGCCAGCAGGGGGCAAGGTAGCGGGTTGTACCAAGAGACCCAGTACTTC
TRBJ2-7 | TRBV6-1 | . | . | CASIPAWDHEQYF | TGTGCCAGCATCCCAGCATGGGATCACGAGCAGTACTTC
TRBJ2-3 | TRBV19 | . | . | CASSVMATIAGTDTQYF | TGTGCCAGTAGTGTGATGGCGACTATAGCGGGCACAGATACGCAGTATTTT
TRBJ1-1 | TRBV5-6 | . | . | CASSVTGEAFF | TGTGCCAGCAGCGTGACAGGAGAAGCTTTCTTT
TRBJ1-1 | TRBV25-1 | . | . | CASWGGVGTEAFF | TGTGCCAGCTGGGGGGGGGTTGGCACTGAAGCTTTCTTT
TRBJ1-5 | TRBV21-1 | few | . | CASSKRGRVSNQPQHF | TGTGCCAGCAGCAAAAGGGGCAGGGTTAGCAATCAGCCCCAGCATTTT
TRBJ1-5 | TRBV21-1 | . | . | CASSKRVRGYNCNQPQHF | .
TRBJ2-1 | TRBV4-2 | . | . | CASSLGGPEQFF | TGTGCCAGCAGCCTAGGGGGTCCTGAGCAGTTCTTC
TRBJ2-7 | TRBV2 | few | . | CASSGARDTLFYEQYF | TGTGCCAGCAGTGGGGCCCGGGACACCCTCTTCTACGAGCAGTACTTC
TRBJ1-4 | TRBV6-5 | . | . | CASSYGGGFNEKLFF | TGTGCCAGCAGTTACGGAGGGGGGTTTAATGAAAAACTGTTTTTT
TRBJ2-7 | TRBV12-5 | . | . | CASGLSFGGYEQYF | TGTGCTAGTGGTTTGTCTTTTGGGGGCTACGAGCAGTACTTC
TRBJ2-5 | TRBV9 | . | . | CASSVGTGDQETQYF | TGTGCCAGCAGCGTAGGAACAGGCGACCAAGAGACCCAGTACTTC
TRBJ2-5 | TRBV5-5 | . | . | CASSPPDERETQYF | TGTGCCAGCAGCCCACCGGACGAGAGAGAGACCCAGTACTTC
TRBJ1-1 | TRBV20-1 | . | . | CSLFAITEAFF | TGCAGCCTTTTCGCGATTACTGAAGCTTTCTTT
TRBJ2-7 | TRBV2 | . | TRBD2 | CASSEGVSGMYEQYF | TGTGCCAGCAGTGAAGGGGTTAGCGGGATGTACGAGCAGTACTTC
TRBJ2-2 | TRBV7-7 | . | . | CASSPSVEGTGELFF | TGTGCTAGCAGCCCTAGCGTCGAAGGCACCGGGGAGCTGTTTTTT